This T cell receptor (beta chain) is from a study of vaccination and CD4 T cells after COVID-19. About the study: Median time from second vaccine dose to sampling was just over 70 days (14 to 241).

This clonotype was seen only a few times. Antigen: not known. With the Oncomine TCR Beta short-read assay, DNA from cultured CD4+ T cells was sequenced. TCRdb redid the calling of the PCR reads with MiXCR, one entry per CDR3 protein. The sample has 13,000 or so distinct CDR3 sequences; roughly three fifths are singletons. The CDR3 spans 13 residues. Germline CDR1 and CDR2: SGHTA and FQGNSA. V was trimmed by 4 bases and J by 0 bases, leaving 5 bases between them. Treatment meaning: roughly 10-day PBMC culture with coronavirus spike peptide pools or control peptides (ViraFEST assay). This clonotype originated in a human donor who had recovered from COVID-19. The J gene is TRBJ2-3, the V gene TRBV7-2; D is unclear. The sequencing sample was made of CD4+ T cells from blood, cultured in vitro. In DNA form, the CDR3 reads TGTGCCAGCAGCTCCTATAGCACAGATACGCAGTATTTT. This encodes CASSSYSTDTQYF.